The rows below give T cell receptor beta chains drawn from one sample of a study of cytomegalovirus exposure and HLA in healthy donors. Profiled with immunoSEQ multiplex PCR; TCRdb holds only in-frame clones, not every one. The sample has about 98,000 clones; under 85% are singletons. Input material: PBMCs. Receptor source: a man aged 18-30 years in good health and CMV-seropositive. CDR3s include the opening cysteine and the closing phenylalanine or tryptophan. D genes are given only for firm matches. Not every row has a clone size; where given, it reads once, few, many or a size class.

V gene,clone size,D gene,J gene,CDR3 DNA,CDR3 protein
TRBV28,-,TRBD1,TRBJ2-7,TGTGCCAGCAGTCCCTATAAACCGACAGGGGGTTTCTACGAGCAGTACTTC,CASSPYKPTGGFYEQYF
TRBV5-4,-,-,TRBJ1-1,TGTGCCAGCAGCTTGGAAGAGGGAACTGAAGCTTTCTTT,CASSLEEGTEAFF
TRBV2,-,-,TRBJ1-3,TGTGCCAGCAGTGTTGGGATACGGGGGTGGTCGGAAGGAAACACCATATATTTT,CASSVGIRGWSEGNTIYF
TRBV5-4,-,-,TRBJ2-3,TGTGCCAGCAGCTTCAGGTTAACTAGGGGCACAGATACGCAGTATTTT,CASSFRLTRGTDTQYF
TRBV5-5,-,TRBD1,TRBJ2-7,TGTGCCAGCAGCTACCCCAGGGGGTTCATGGACGAGCAGTACTTC,CASSYPRGFMDEQYF
TRBV23-1,-,-,TRBJ1-2,TGCGCCAGCAGTCAAGGCGGTCAGGGTTGGCAAAGCCACTATGGCTACACCTTC,CASSQGGQGWQSHYGYTF
TRBV2,-,TRBD1,TRBJ1-1,TGTGCCAGCAGTGAGGGCCGGACAGGGGGCACTGAAGCTTTCTTT,CASSEGRTGGTEAFF
TRBV7-8,-,-,TRBJ1-3,TGTGCCAGCAGCGCTAGGGTTACAGGCCGCTATAAGGGAAACACCATATATTTT,CASSARVTGRYKGNTIYF
TRBV6-1,-,TRBD2,TRBJ2-7,TGTGCCAGCAGTGAACGGGGACTAGCGGGGGTCGACGAGCAGTACTTC,CASSERGLAGVDEQYF
TRBV9,-,-,TRBJ1-1,TGTGCCAGCAGCGTCACGGGGAACACTGAAGCTTTCTTT,CASSVTGNTEAFF
TRBV9,once,-,TRBJ2-2,TGTGCCAGCAGCGTAGGAGGGGGGGGCCAGGCCGGGGAGCTGTTTTTT,CASSVGGGGQAGELFF
TRBV7-9,-,-,TRBJ1-1,TGTGCCAGCAGCCCCACGGTGAACACTGAAGCTTTCTTT,CASSPTVNTEAFF
TRBV28,-,TRBD2,TRBJ2-3,TGTGCCAGCAGTTCTAGCGGAACAGATACGCAGTATTTT,CASSSSGTDTQYF
TRBV28,-,TRBD2,TRBJ2-7,TGTGCCGCAGCGGGGCAGATCTACGAGCAGTACTTC,CAAAGQIYEQYF
TRBV7-5,-,-,TRBJ2-7,TGTGTCAGAAGCTTAAAAAGTATTGGCAGGGTGCGGTACGAGCAGTACTTC,CVRSLKSIGRVRYEQYF
TRBV6-5,-,-,TRBJ1-1,TGTGCCAGCAGTTACTCACACAGGAGGAACACTGAAGCTTTCTTT,CASSYSHRRNTEAFF
TRBV27,-,-,TRBJ1-6,TGTGCCAGCAGTTTTGCGTTGGATTCACCCCTCCACTTT,CASSFALDSPLHF
TRBV28,-,-,TRBJ2-7,TGTGCGAGTGTAGGGACAAACTACGAGCAGTACTTC,CASVGTNYEQYF
TRBV10-2,-,-,TRBJ2-1,TGCGCCAGCAGCGCCGGGACACCCAACAATGAGCAGTTCTTC,CASSAGTPNNEQFF
TRBV10-1,-,-,TRBJ1-5,TGCGCCAGCGGCCGCAGTCAGGAGCCCCAGCATTTT,CASGRSQEPQHF
TRBV30,once,-,TRBJ2-2,TGTGCCTGGACCTCTTTAACCGGGGAGCTGTTTTTT,CAWTSLTGELFF
TRBV18,-,TRBD1,TRBJ1-2,TGTGCCAGCTCTAGGGACAGGAAGGATGGCTACACCTTC,CASSRDRKDGYTF
TRBV7-2,-,-,TRBJ1-1,TGTGCCAGCAGCTTAACAGGGTTGGGGATGAACACTGAAGCTTTCTTT,CASSLTGLGMNTEAFF
TRBV5-1,few,TRBD1,TRBJ2-3,TGCGCCAGCAGCTTGGGTAGGCAGGGGGCCGATACGCAGTATTTT,CASSLGRQGADTQYF
TRBV9,-,TRBD1,TRBJ1-1,TGTGCCAGCAGCGGGGGGGGACAGGGTCAAACTGAAGCTTTCTTT,CASSGGGQGQTEAFF
TRBV10-1,-,-,TRBJ2-3,TGCGCCAGCAGTGAGGGCGGGGCGGGAGATACGCAGTATTTT,CASSEGGAGDTQYF
TRBV7-9,-,-,TRBJ1-6,TGTGCCAGCAGCGGGCAGGCTTTTAATTCACCCCTCCACTTT,CASSGQAFNSPLHF
TRBV28,-,-,TRBJ1-2,TGTGCCAGCAGTTTATTTCAGGCCAACTATGGCTACACCTTC,CASSLFQANYGYTF
TRBV5-4,-,-,TRBJ2-2,TGTGCCAGCAGCTTGGTGATCGGCGGGGAGCTGTTTTTT,CASSLVIGGELFF
TRBV7-2,-,TRBD2,TRBJ2-3,TGTGCCAGCAGCTACCCGGGACTAGCGGGGGGTGATACGCAGTATTTT,CASSYPGLAGGDTQYF
TRBV28,-,-,TRBJ1-2,TGTGCCAGCAGTTTGACTCAGGGTACGGACTATGGCTACACCTTC,CASSLTQGTDYGYTF
TRBV5-5,few,TRBD1,TRBJ1-5,TGTGCCAGCAGCCCGACAGGGTCCCCTAATCAGCCCCAGCATTTT,CASSPTGSPNQPQHF
TRBV19,-,-,TRBJ2-5,TGTGCCAGTAGTACTCAACTAGGGGGTGGACAAGAGACCCAGTACTTC,CASSTQLGGGQETQYF
TRBV9,-,TRBD2,TRBJ2-3,TGTGCCAGCAGCGCCTATAGCGGGGGGGCTACAGATACGCAGTATTTT,CASSAYSGGATDTQYF
TRBV29-1,few,TRBD1,TRBJ2-7,TGCAGCGTGGCCCACAGGGGCCTTACCTACGAGCAGTACTTC,CSVAHRGLTYEQYF
TRBV5-5,-,-,TRBJ2-5,TGTGCCAGCAGCCTCCCTGGACCACAGGGCGGGGGTCAAGAGACCCAGTACTTC,CASSLPGPQGGGQETQYF
TRBV6-5,-,TRBD1,TRBJ1-2,TGTGCCAGCAGTTACAGGACAGGGAATGGCTACACCTTC,CASSYRTGNGYTF
TRBV7-9,-,-,TRBJ1-4,TGTGCCGAGACAGGCACAGCTAATGAAAAACTGTTTTTT,CAETGTANEKLFF
TRBV7-9,-,TRBD1,TRBJ1-1,TGTGCCAGCGGAAATTCGGGACAGGGAAGATCCACTGAAGCTTTCTTT,CASGNSGQGRSTEAFF
TRBV19,-,-,TRBJ1-1,TGTGCCAGTAGTACGCCCCAGGACAGCTACCCTCCTGAAGCTTTCTTT,CASSTPQDSYPPEAFF
TRBV30,few,TRBD1,TRBJ1-3,TGTGCCTTGACAGGGACGGATACTGGAAACACCATATATTTT,CALTGTDTGNTIYF
TRBV27,-,-,TRBJ2-7,TGTGCCAGCAGTTCCGTACGAGGTCCCTACGAGCAGTACTTC,CASSSVRGPYEQYF
TRBV10-3,-,-,TRBJ1-1,TGTGCCATCAGTGAGAATCGGGCTGAAGCTTTCTTT,CAISENRAEAFF
TRBV4-1,-,TRBD1,TRBJ1-2,TGCGCCAGCAGCCAAGAAAAGGGGGCGGGCTATGGCTACACCTTC,CASSQEKGAGYGYTF
TRBV7-9,few,-,TRBJ1-4,TGTGCCAGCAGCCCAGACAGGCATAATGAAAAACTGTTTTTT,CASSPDRHNEKLFF
TRBV28,-,-,TRBJ1-1,TGTGCCAGCAGTCAACCGGGAGACTTGAACACTGAAGCTTTCTTT,CASSQPGDLNTEAFF
TRBV7-6,-,TRBD1,TRBJ2-7,TGTGCCAGCAGCCCCGGGACAGACATATCCTACGAGCAGTACTTC,CASSPGTDISYEQYF
TRBV14,few,-,TRBJ2-7,TGTGCCAGCAGCCAAGGACTAGGTTCCTACGAGCAGTACTTC,CASSQGLGSYEQYF
TRBV28,-,-,TRBJ2-7,TGTGCCAGCAGTTTACCAGGCGGGGGCAAGGGGTACTTC,CASSLPGGGKGYF